The source of this T cell receptor (beta chain) is a study of T cells after yellow fever vaccination. This clonotype was counted a few times. The antigen remains unidentified. A universal primer site and UMIs were added as TCR cDNA was made by 5'RACE template switching. TCRdb ran MiXCR on the 5' RACE reads and lists one entry per CDR3 protein. The table has 150,000 to 200,000 distinct CDR3 sequences, roughly 11% seen once. The CDR3 totals 12 residues. The germline gives CDR1 SGHVS, CDR2 FNYEAQ. With V trimmed by 4 bases and J by 10 bases, 5 bases remained unmatched. Notes on the study in general: Abundant clonotypes from the bulk population could get into FACS-sorted repertoires as contaminants.

Sequenced material: CD8+ T cells sorted from PBMCs, taken 15 days after the yellow fever booster vaccination. The clonotype comes from a man younger than 35 who received the YFV17D yellow fever vaccine. The V and J genes are TRBV7-6 and TRBJ2-3; 7 nucleotides align to TRBD1. The CDR3 DNA follows: TGTGCCAGCAGCTCGGGACAGCCTGCGCAGTATTTT. Amino acid sequence: CASSSGQPAQYF.